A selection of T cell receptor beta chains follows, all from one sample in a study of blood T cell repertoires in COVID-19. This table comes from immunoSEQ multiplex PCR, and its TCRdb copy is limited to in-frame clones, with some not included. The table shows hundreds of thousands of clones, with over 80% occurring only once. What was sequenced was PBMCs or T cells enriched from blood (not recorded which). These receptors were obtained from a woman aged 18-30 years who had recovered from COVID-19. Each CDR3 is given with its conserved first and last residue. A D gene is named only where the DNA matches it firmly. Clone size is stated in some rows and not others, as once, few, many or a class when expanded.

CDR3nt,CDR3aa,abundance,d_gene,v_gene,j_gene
TGTGCCAGCAGTATCCCCGGGGGGGTTGCGGGGGTTACGGATGAGCAGTTCTTC,CASSIPGGVAGVTDEQFF,NA,TRBD2,TRBV28,TRBJ2-1
TGTGCCAGCAGTTTATCTGCGTTCTATGGCTACACCTTC,CASSLSAFYGYTF,NA,NA,TRBV28,TRBJ1-2
TGTGCCAGCAGCCAAGAAATAGCGGGGCCGACTAGGCAGTACTTC,CASSQEIAGPTRQYF,NA,TRBD2,TRBV4-2,TRBJ2-7
TGTGCCAGCAGCCCCAGCGATAGTGGCAGGGAAGACAATGAGCAGTTCTTC,CASSPSDSGREDNEQFF,NA,NA,TRBV7-2,TRBJ2-1
TGTGCCAGCAGCTTAGTTTCCCCAGGGCTTGAGCAGTTCTTC,CASSLVSPGLEQFF,NA,NA,TRBV7-2,TRBJ2-1
TGCGCCAGCAGCTTGGAAGGAGGGTGGTTCACTGAAGCTTTCTTT,CASSLEGGWFTEAFF,NA,NA,TRBV5-1,TRBJ1-1
TGTGCCAGCAGCTTCAGCGGGGGGCTCCGCTCTGGGGCCAACGTCCTGACTTTC,CASSFSGGLRSGANVLTF,NA,TRBD2,TRBV5-6,TRBJ2-6
TGTGCCAGCAGTGCGACTAGCGGGGGACCCTACAATGAGCAGTTCTTC,CASSATSGGPYNEQFF,NA,TRBD2,TRBV28,TRBJ2-1
TGTGCCAGCAGCCAAACCGGGACTAGCGGGATGTACGAGCAGTACTTC,CASSQTGTSGMYEQYF,NA,TRBD2,TRBV27,TRBJ2-7
TGCGCCAGCAGCCAAGGACCGGGACTAGCGGCGGGCGAGACCCAGTACTTC,CASSQGPGLAAGETQYF,NA,TRBD2,TRBV4-3,TRBJ2-5
TGTGCCAGCTCACCAGCCGGGGGGTTCTACTATGGCTACACCTTC,CASSPAGGFYYGYTF,NA,NA,TRBV18,TRBJ1-2
TGTGCCAGCAGCACTTTTGGGAGGACAGGGAGTTTAGGTTCACCCCTCCACTTT,CASSTFGRTGSLGSPLHF,NA,TRBD1,TRBV28,TRBJ1-6
TGTGCCAGCAGCCCTGGACAGGGAAGGGCGAACACCGGGGAGCTGTTTTTT,CASSPGQGRANTGELFF,NA,TRBD1,TRBV7-2,TRBJ2-2
TGTGCCACCAGTGATAGACAGGGTCTTGGCTACACCTTC,CATSDRQGLGYTF,NA,TRBD1,TRBV24-1,TRBJ1-2
TGTGCCAGCAGCTTGAGGTCGGGGGTTGGCTATGGCTACACCTTC,CASSLRSGVGYGYTF,NA,NA,TRBV5-4,TRBJ1-2
TGTGCCAGCAGCCAGGGACAGAACACAGATACGCAGTATTTT,CASSQGQNTDTQYF,NA,TRBD1,TRBV7-2,TRBJ2-3
TGTGCCAGCAGTTTGCTCCGGGACAGGGGAAATGAAAAACTGTTTTTT,CASSLLRDRGNEKLFF,NA,TRBD1,TRBV6-2/TRBV6-3,TRBJ1-4
TGTGCCAGCAGAGGCGGGGTGTTCAATGAGCAGTTCTTC,CASRGGVFNEQFF,NA,NA,TRBV12-3/TRBV12-4,TRBJ2-1
TGTGCCAGCAGCTTAGGTCACAGGGGGCTGTCAGGCATTCAGTACTTC,CASSLGHRGLSGIQYF,NA,TRBD1,TRBV7-2,TRBJ2-4
TGTGCCAGCAGTCCGACAGGCTCAGGGCCCCTCCACTTT,CASSPTGSGPLHF,NA,NA,TRBV12-3/TRBV12-4,TRBJ1-6
TGTGCCAGCAGTTTCGGGGACAGGCCGGGGTACGAGCAGTACTTC,CASSFGDRPGYEQYF,NA,TRBD1,TRBV28,TRBJ2-7
TGTGCCAGCTCACCACCTTTCGACAGGGGTAATCAGCCCCAGCATTTT,CASSPPFDRGNQPQHF,NA,TRBD1,TRBV18,TRBJ1-5
TGTGCCAGCAGCCTAGCCCCAGGGGTTCGCGGCTACACCTTC,CASSLAPGVRGYTF,NA,NA,TRBV7-9,TRBJ1-2
TGTGCCAGCACAACAGGGTACGAGCAGTACTTC,CASTTGYEQYF,NA,NA,TRBV18,TRBJ2-7
TGTGCCAGCAGCTTAGGGGGCGCCGATTATGGCTACACCTTC,CASSLGGADYGYTF,NA,NA,TRBV7-6,TRBJ1-2
TGTGCCAGCACCCCCGGAGGGAGGCAACAGCCCCAGCATTTT,CASTPGGRQQPQHF,NA,NA,TRBV27,TRBJ1-5
TGTGCCAGCAGTTTAGCCGGACTAGCGGACTACGAGCAGTACTTC,CASSLAGLADYEQYF,NA,TRBD2,TRBV27,TRBJ2-7
TGTGCCAGCCTTGCTACAGGGGCCCCCTACGAGCAGTACTTC,CASLATGAPYEQYF,once,TRBD1,TRBV28,TRBJ2-7
TGTGCCAGCAGTGGTACTAGTTCCTACGAGCAGTACTTC,CASSGTSSYEQYF,NA,NA,TRBV2,TRBJ2-7
TGTGCCAGCAGCTTAGGTAGGGGGGGCCCCTTTGACAATGAGCAGTTCTTC,CASSLGRGGPFDNEQFF,NA,NA,TRBV7-9,TRBJ2-1
TGTGCCAGCAGCGCAGGGTTGGAGACTAGCCTCTTTCATGAGCAGTTCTTC,CASSAGLETSLFHEQFF,once,TRBD2,TRBV9,TRBJ2-1
TGTGCCAGCAGCCAGACGGGACAGGGGGAAGTTGGCTACACCTTC,CASSQTGQGEVGYTF,NA,TRBD1,TRBV6-2/TRBV6-3,TRBJ1-2
TGTGCCAGCAGCGTAGGTGTCAGTTCGGAAGCTTTCTTT,CASSVGVSSEAFF,NA,NA,TRBV9,TRBJ1-1
TGCGCCAGCAGCCAAGGCACGTTGGCGGGGGAGTACAATGAGCAGTTCTTC,CASSQGTLAGEYNEQFF,few,TRBD2,TRBV4-3,TRBJ2-1
TGTGCCAGCAGTCTCCGAGCTAGCGGGAGAACCCCAGATACGCAGTATTTT,CASSLRASGRTPDTQYF,NA,TRBD2,TRBV28,TRBJ2-3
TGTGCCAGCAGTTACCCTGGACAGGGGCGAGGGCATGAGCAGTTCTTC,CASSYPGQGRGHEQFF,NA,TRBD1,TRBV6-5,TRBJ2-1
TGTGCCAGCAGCTCGATGGACTATCCCTACGAGCAGTACTTC,CASSSMDYPYEQYF,NA,NA,TRBV7-2,TRBJ2-7